The rows below give T cell receptor beta chains drawn from one sample of a study of T cell repertoires in cytomegalovirus infection. For these receptors, no antigen is known. Each CDR3 protein gets one entry after TCRdb re-called the reads with MiXCR. The profile shows 250,000 to 300,000 distinct CDR3 sequences, around 20% of them singletons. The source material was cultured PBMCs, sampled from culture after CMV antigen stimulation. Every receptor here comes from a human donor in good health (CMV status not recorded). Some clones in this sample may be carry-over from other donors' samples. CDR3s include the opening cysteine and the closing phenylalanine or tryptophan. D genes are given only for firm matches. Clone size, where shown, is once, few, many, or a class for clones that have expanded.

j_call cdr3_length clone_size v_call d_call cdr3_nt cdr3_aa
TRBJ2-7 14 few TRBV7-2 . TGTGCCAGCAGCTTAGTTCAGGGGTCCGACGAGCAGTACTTC CASSLVQGSDEQYF
TRBJ2-2 15 . TRBV12-3/TRBV12-4 TRBD2 TGTGCCAGCAGTTCCCGGGGGGGGAACACCGGGGAGCTGTTTTTT CASSSRGGNTGELFF
TRBJ1-2 12 few TRBV7-2 . TGTGCCAGCAGCTACTACGGTGTGGGCTACACCTTC CASSYYGVGYTF
TRBJ2-5 14 . TRBV6-5 . TGTGCCAGCAGACGGGGTAACCTCCAAGAGACCCAGTACTTC CASRRGNLQETQYF
TRBJ2-1 15 . TRBV7-2 . TGTGCCAGCAGCTGGGCGGACTACCCGGGAAATGAGCAGTTCTTC CASSWADYPGNEQFF
TRBJ1-1 14 many TRBV6-1 . TGTGCCAGCAGTTTACAGGTCGGATACACTGAAGCTTTCTTT CASSLQVGYTEAFF
TRBJ1-5 16 many TRBV12-3/TRBV12-4 . TGTGCCAGCAGTTTAGTCTCAGGGTTGCGCAATCAGCCCCAGCATTTT CASSLVSGLRNQPQHF
TRBJ2-7 14 few TRBV12-3/TRBV12-4 . TGTGCCAGCAGTGTTACGACGGGCCTCTACGAGCAGTACTTC CASSVTTGLYEQYF
TRBJ1-1 15 few TRBV24-1 TRBD1 TGTGCCACCAGCCACAGGGGGCTTGTGAACACTGAAGCTTTCTTT CATSHRGLVNTEAFF
TRBJ1-6 16 few TRBV6-5 TRBD1 TGTGCCAGCAGTTACGCCAGGACAGGGGGCGGTTCACCCCTCCACTTT CASSYARTGGGSPLHF
TRBJ2-7 16 few TRBV27 . TGTGCCAGCAAACCGGGTCTTACTAGCAGCTCCTACGAGCAGTACTTC CASKPGLTSSSYEQYF
TRBJ2-1 13 . TRBV5-1 . TGCGCCAGCCGGTGGAGCTCCTACAATGAGCAGTTCTTC CASRWSSYNEQFF
TRBJ1-2 14 . TRBV12-3/TRBV12-4 TRBD1 TGTGCCAGCAGCCGGGGACAGGGAACGGATGGCTACACCTTC CASSRGQGTDGYTF
TRBJ2-1 12 . TRBV6-2/TRBV6-3 . TGTGCCAGCAGTTACACCTACAATGAGCAGTTCTTC CASSYTYNEQFF
TRBJ1-1 14 . TRBV28 . TGTGCCAGCAGTTTGGGAACAGGGCTGACTGAAGCTTTCTTT CASSLGTGLTEAFF
TRBJ2-5 13 . TRBV11-3 . TGTGCCAGCAGCTCGGATAGCGGAGAGACCCAGTACTTC CASSSDSGETQYF
TRBJ2-7 17 few TRBV12-5 . TGTGCTAGTGGTTTGGAAGGAACTGACTTTAGCTCCTACGAGCAGTACTTC CASGLEGTDFSSYEQYF
TRBJ1-2 11 . TRBV24-1 . TGTGCCACCAGCACCCCTAGCGGCTACACCTTC CATSTPSGYTF
TRBJ2-5 15 few TRBV24-1 . TGTGCCACCAGTGATAACAACAGGGATCAAGAGACCCAGTACTTC CATSDNNRDQETQYF
TRBJ2-1 15 few TRBV6-2/TRBV6-3 . TGTGCCAGCAGACCCACCAAGGGACCCTACAATGAGCAGTTCTTC CASRPTKGPYNEQFF
TRBJ2-4 15 many TRBV7-2 TRBD2 TGTGCCAGCAGCCAGCGGGGGGGGACCAAAAACATTCAGTACTTC CASSQRGGTKNIQYF
TRBJ2-7 14 few TRBV12-3/TRBV12-4 . TGTGCCAGCAGTTTAGGGGCAAGTACCTACGAGCAGTACTTC CASSLGASTYEQYF
TRBJ2-1 15 few TRBV10-3 TRBD1 TGTGCCATCAGTGGAGGACAGGGAGTTTACAATGAGCAGTTCTTC CAISGGQGVYNEQFF
TRBJ2-5 15 many TRBV7-8 . TGTGCCAGCAGCTTAGCTCCGGGAAGTCAAGAGACCCAGTACTTC CASSLAPGSQETQYF
TRBJ2-1 17 few TRBV4-3 TRBD2 TGCGCCAGCAGCCAGGCCGGGACTAGCGGGAGATTGAATGAGCAGTTCTTC CASSQAGTSGRLNEQFF
TRBJ2-1 20 many TRBV7-9 TRBD2 TGTGCCAGCAGCTTAGTAGGGTCTAGCGGCATCTTAAGCTCCTACAATGAGCAGTTCTTC CASSLVGSSGILSSYNEQFF
TRBJ2-1 15 . TRBV5-1 TRBD2 TGCGCCAGCAGCTTGCCTAGCGGGAGTTTGGATGAGCAGTTCTTC CASSLPSGSLDEQFF
TRBJ1-6 15 . TRBV6-8 . TGTGCCAGCAGTTACGTCAGGACCGTAACTTCGGACCTCCACTTT CASSYVRTVTSDLHF
TRBJ2-1 16 few TRBV4-1 TRBD2 TGCGCCAGCAGCCACGGGACTAGCGGGTATAACAATGAGCAGTTCTTC CASSHGTSGYNNEQFF
TRBJ1-5 12 . TRBV20-1 TRBD1 TGCAGTGTCAGGGGGAATGGTCAGCCCCAGCATTTT CSVRGNGQPQHF
TRBJ2-5 15 many TRBV7-2 . TGTGCCAGCAGCTTAGTGACAGCCACCCAAGAGACCCAGTACTTC CASSLVTATQETQYF
TRBJ2-7 14 . TRBV19 . TGTGCCACCTCACCGGGACAGTGGGACTTCGAGCAGTACTTC CATSPGQWDFEQYF
TRBJ2-7 14 . TRBV12-3/TRBV12-4 . TGTGCCAGCAGTTTTTTTACAGGGTTAGGGGAGCAGTACTTC CASSFFTGLGEQYF
TRBJ2-1 14 . TRBV30 TRBD2 TGTGCCTGCTTACTAGCGGCCGCGGTCAATGAGCAGTTCTTC CACLLAAAVNEQFF
TRBJ1-2 15 . TRBV4-3 TRBD1 TGCGCCAGCAGCCAAGAGAAAGGGGGCGCCTATGGCTACACCTTC CASSQEKGGAYGYTF
TRBJ1-1 14 few TRBV7-2 . TGTGCCAGCAGCGCGATCAGAGGAGGGACTGAAGCTTTCTTT CASSAIRGGTEAFF
TRBJ2-1 15 many TRBV7-2 . TGTGCCAGCAGCACGGGACCTGGGCAAAACAATGAGCAGTTCTTC CASSTGPGQNNEQFF
TRBJ2-3 16 many TRBV6-5 . TGTGCCAGCAGTTACGCCGGAGGGCACTACACAGATACGCAGTATTTT CASSYAGGHYTDTQYF
TRBJ2-2 17 . TRBV11-3 TRBD2 TGTGCCAGCAGCCCGGCCCTGACTAGCGGGTGGACCGGGGAGCTGTTTTTT CASSPALTSGWTGELFF
TRBJ2-2 17 . TRBV7-2 TRBD2 TGTGCCAGCAGCCCTAGCTCCGGGACTAGGAACACCGGGGAGCTGTTTTTT CASSPSSGTRNTGELFF
TRBJ2-5 14 few TRBV11-2 . TGTGCCAGCAGCTTAAGCCAGCACCAAGAGACCCAGTACTTC CASSLSQHQETQYF
TRBJ1-2 14 . TRBV19 . TGTGCCAGTAGTATAGATTTAGGGGACCGTGGCTACACCTTC CASSIDLGDRGYTF
TRBJ2-2 15 few TRBV6-5 . TGTGCCAGCAGTTACGTTAAAGGGAACACCGGGGAGCTGTTTTTT CASSYVKGNTGELFF